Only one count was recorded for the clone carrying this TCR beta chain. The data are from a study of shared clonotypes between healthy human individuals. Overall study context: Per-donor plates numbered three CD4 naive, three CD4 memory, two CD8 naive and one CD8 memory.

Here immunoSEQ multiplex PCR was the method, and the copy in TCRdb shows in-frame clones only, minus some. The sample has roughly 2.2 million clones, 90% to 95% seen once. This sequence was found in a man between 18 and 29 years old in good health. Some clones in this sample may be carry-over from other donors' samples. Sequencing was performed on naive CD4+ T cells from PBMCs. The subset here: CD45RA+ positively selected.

The CDR3 here is CASSREGRAIMNTEAFF. The CDR3 nucleotides read TGCGCCAGCAGCAGAGAGGGCAGGGCCATCATGAACACTGAAGCTTTCTTT. The rearrangement links TRBV5-1 to TRBJ1-1, with a tentative D call TRBD1 (5 bases). CDR1 is SGHRS, CDR2 YFSETQ, per germline. The CDR3 totals 17 residues. V lost 4 bases and J lost 0, with 19 bases in between.